This TCR beta chain was recorded in a study of blood T cell repertoires in COVID-19 (TCRdb year 2020). For the study in its entirety: Samples from collaborators originated in the United States, Italy and Spain and spanned both the acute and convalescent phases of COVID-19. Sample metadata almost always included a de-identified subject ID, COVID-19 status, age in years and sex. The prospective study material was composed of cDNA or gDNA derived from T cells, B-cell-depleted T cells, or PBMCs. Where available, HLA class I and class II types were obtained from metadata supplied by the sample provider rather than from assay-based typing. Subjects who had been exposed to COVID-19, were actively infected with it, or had recovered from it provided the deeply sampled blood TCRbeta repertoires that made up the dataset. A freely available public database, intended as a resource for researchers studying the immune response to SARS-CoV-2, is where the repertoires were released. The samples were drawn from the first 160 participants of the ongoing ImmuneRACE study and from 1,254 subjects provided by 6 global collaborators.

As regards this clone: Its cognate antigen has yet to be identified. The record has no base qualities; no much larger clone is one base away.

Enrolling through a virtual design, the prospective study's participants ranged in age from roughly 18 to 95 years and lived across 20 to 25 United States geographic areas. In the prospective study, participants were assigned to cohorts based on the clinical history participants reported in a screening survey and a study questionnaire. ImmuneRACE Cohort 3 recovered participants were defined by two consecutive negative NP/OP PCR tests, healthcare professional clearance, or symptom resolution. Mobile phlebotomists in the prospective study collected whole blood, serum and a nasopharyngeal or oropharyngeal swab from every participant. Additional blood draws and questionnaires over an approximately two-month period could optionally be provided by prospective study participants. Before DNA extraction, blood samples from the prospective study were shipped at room temperature or frozen. Looking up the germline V gene (reference sequence) yields CDR1 LNHDA and CDR2 SQIVND. A distance of 7 bases separates the germline ends of V and J, which lose 4 bases and 4 bases respectively. The CDR3 starts with the cysteine, ends with the phenylalanine, and has 13 residues. Only CDR3 DNA remains: 39 bases, in frame from the first base.

TCRbeta CDR3 regions were amplified from genomic DNA using the immunoSEQ Assay, a bias-controlled multiplex PCR. The original pipeline was this. Nucleated cell counts per sample were estimated from amplification of reference gene primers within the assay. Sequence reads were collapsed and filtered to measure the absolute abundance of every unique TCRbeta CDR3 rearrangement. For each sample, productive Simpson clonality was calculated as the square root of Simpson's diversity index across productive rearrangements. TCRdb took this table from immuneACCESS and kept in-frame rearrangements with V and J called. Such tables lack part of the clones; where checked against another copy, unresolved V genes explain under half of the gap, and the rest is unexplained. The V and J calls and clone size come from that table; D and trimming were worked out from the DNA. The sample data list 250,000 or so clones, and approximately 90% of these were observed just once. The ten largest clonotypes hold about 1.7% of the sample.

The investigation overall reported the following: The amount of clinical and demographic metadata varied by source and participant and was provided uncurated.

Sequenced sample: PBMCs or T cells enriched from blood (not recorded which). The clonotype comes from a man in his forties who had recovered from COVID-19. The rearrangement combines TRBV19 with TRBJ2-2; D gene: possibly TRBD1, on 6 matching bases. This receptor carries the CDR3 CASSTGVTGELFF. In nucleotides, the sequence is TGTGCCAGTAGTACAGGGGTCACCGGGGAGCTGTTTTTT.